Sequencing of this T cell receptor (beta chain) was carried out in a study of T cells after yellow fever vaccination. In its sample, this clonotype was seen many times. Its target is unknown. V gave up 5 bases and J gave up 0 bases, with 1 base separating them. The CDR3 covers 11 residues. Germline loops: CDR1 MNHEY, CDR2 SVGEGT. Overall study results and limits: The secondary response showed a weaker magnitude and a faster peak, day 5 versus 15. Post-booster samples contained most primary-vaccination clones (approximately 97% CD4, about 87% CD8).

The 5'RACE template-switching step produced TCR cDNA and added a universal primer site and UMIs. MiXCR, run by TCRdb on the 5' RACE reads, gives a single entry per CDR3 protein. Among 300,000 or so distinct CDR3 sequences listed, around 4.1% were seen once. The input for sequencing was PBMCs, taken 5 days after the yellow fever booster vaccination. V usage is TRBV6-2 or TRBV6-3 and J usage is TRBJ2-5; D is uncertain. The receptor's source is a man younger than 35 who received the YFV17D yellow fever vaccine. The CDR3 sequence: CASSNQETQYF. The CDR3 DNA is TGTGCCAGCAGTAACCAAGAGACCCAGTACTTC.